This TCR beta chain comes out of a study of blood T cells in healthy people across ages. Extraction of total RNA produced a minimum of 6 micrograms from each sample. A second PCR, run for roughly 7 to 12 cycles, used a sample-barcoded 5' primer plus a J-beta primer mix. TCRdb reprocessed the 5' RACE reads with MiXCR, giving one entry per CDR3 protein. In the table there are about 1.4 million distinct CDR3 sequences, 59% of which are singletons. A remark on this clonotype: Its matching antigen is unknown.

Trimming took 6 bases from V and 8 from J, leaving 13 bases between them. This CDR3 comprises 12 residues. Germline CDR1 is SNHLY and CDR2 is FYNNEI. Regarding the study as a whole: The donors' CMV status was not determined, possibly confounding changes in expanded clonotypes. Long-lived donors exceeded aged donors in naive CD4+ cells and diversity.

The receptor comes from a man aged 18 to 30 in good health. Sequenced material: blood. The genes are TRBV2 and TRBJ1-1; no clear D. For the CDR3, the DNA is TGTGCCAGCAGAATTGGCACATCAGAAGCTTTCTTT. Protein product: CASRIGTSEAFF.